The sequence of this T cell receptor (beta chain) was determined in a study of CD8 T cells in Susac syndrome. RNA was extracted with the RNeasy kit, and a quantity of about 0.45 to 1 ug was reverse transcribed using random hexamers. Amplification of TCR beta CDR3 used immunoSEQ multiplex PCR across 54 Vbeta and 13 Jbeta. One entry per CDR3 protein, called by TCRdb with MiXCR from the immunoSEQ multiplex PCR reads. The sample records 130,000 or so distinct CDR3 sequences, approximately 79% being singletons. CD8+ and CD4+ T cells from blood underwent TCR beta sequencing, which was carried out in a high-throughput format. The CDR3 runs 14 residues. V lost 6 bases and J lost 2, with 14 bases in between.

The sequencing sample was made of CD8+ T cells from PBMCs. V usage is TRBV23-1 and J usage is TRBJ2-7; D possibly corresponds to TRBD1 (5 bases). TRBV23-1 carries the ORF label, with uncertain function. This clonotype was obtained from a human donor with multiple sclerosis. CDR3 in amino acids: CASRRWTSAYEQYV. The CDR3 DNA is TGCGCCAGCAGGAGGTGGACATCAGCCTACGAGCAGTACGTC.